The 26 T cell receptor beta chains presented below share a single source sample, sequenced in a study of beta chain features in type 1 diabetes. These receptors are not linked to any known antigen. Broader study findings: The study found moderately but significantly shorter TCRB CDR3s in all four CD4+ subsets of Type 1 diabetes patients.

Expressed TCRB transcripts were sequenced, since all the RNA that had been isolated was reverse transcribed. Only in-frame clones appear in the TCRdb table, and some are missing; sequencing was by immunoSEQ multiplex PCR. The sample has about 650,000 clones; roughly an eighth are singletons. Sequenced material: naive CD4+ T cells from blood. All receptors derive from a man aged 30 to 39 with type 1 diabetes.

The rearrangement joins TRBV7-2 to TRBJ2-5; 7 bases are shared with TRBD1. The germline gives CDR1 SGHTA, CDR2 FQGNSA. The ends lost 6 bases at V and 1 base at J; junction bases unmatched: 2. There are 13 residues in the CDR3. CDR3 region: CASRWDSQETQYF. DNA for the CDR3: TGTGCCAGCAGATGGGACAGCCAAGAGACCCAGTACTTC.

The CDR3 DNA reads TGTGCCAGCAGCCCGGGAATTGCGCAAGAGACCCAGTACTTC. Protein sequence: CASSPGIAQETQYF. The chain uses TRBV7-2 and TRBJ2-5; possibly TRBD2 for D (5 bases). Germline loops: CDR1 SGHTA, CDR2 FQGNSA. V lost 5 bases to trimming and J lost 2 bases, with 12 bases between them. This CDR3 region has 14 residues.

This clone was seen more than once but under ten times. The genes are TRBV13 and TRBJ2-2; TRBD1 matches 7 bases. V shed 5 bases and J 0 bases; nucleotides not matched to a gene: 9. CDR1 is PRHDT, CDR2 FYEKMQ, per germline (reference sequence). The CDR3 is 17 residues long. Here the CDR3 reads CASSPSPGQTNTGELFF. As DNA, the CDR3 is TGTGCCAGCAGCCCATCTCCGGGACAGACGAACACCGGGGAGCTGTTTTTT.

V and J are TRBV19 and TRBJ1-2; 7 nucleotides match TRBD1. From germline, CDR1 is LNHDA and CDR2 SQIVND (reference sequence). The CDR3 has 14 amino acids. The trim removed 5 bases at V and 4 bases at J, leaving 7 bases unmatched. The chain's CDR3 is CASSVSRDSYGYTF. DNA of the CDR3: TGTGCCAGTAGTGTTTCCCGGGACAGCTATGGCTACACCTTC.

In its sample, this clone was seen a few times. This chain connects TRBV9 to TRBJ2-7, with a weak D call TRBD1 (6 bases). CDR3 length equals 15 residues. V gave up 4 bases and J gave up 4 bases, with 18 bases separating them. Germline values: CDR1 SGDLS, CDR2 YYNGEE. CDR3 amino acids: CASSPLEGVGYEQYF. The CDR3 DNA reads TGTGCCAGCAGCCCCCTAGAGGGGGTTGGTTACGAGCAGTACTTC.

V gene TRBV9 combines with J gene TRBJ1-2; no clear D. This CDR3 is built from 14 residues. Trimming shortened V by 3 bases and J by 0 bases, and 9 bases separated the two germline ends. Germline assignment: CDR1 SGDLS and CDR2 YYNGEE. CDR3 sequence reads: CASSGSVPNYGYTF. In nucleotides, the CDR3 is TGTGCCAGCAGCGGGTCGGTGCCTAACTATGGCTACACCTTC.

This clone was recorded at least ten times. This rearrangement joins TRBV28 to TRBJ1-4; no clear D gene. V lost 7 bases to trimming and J lost 11 bases, with 11 bases between them. Germline values: CDR1 MDHEN, CDR2 SYDVKM. The CDR3 totals 11 residues. The CDR3 loop is CASNALGKLFF. CDR3 DNA: TGTGCCAGCAATGCCCTCGGGAAACTGTTTTTT.

The V gene is TRBV19, the J gene TRBJ1-1; D unclear. Germline assignment: CDR1 LNHDA and CDR2 SQIVND (reference sequence). V lost 3 bases to trimming and J lost 3 bases, with 2 bases between them. The CDR3 is 11 amino acids. The CDR3 coding sequence is TGTGCCAGTAGTATGTACACTGAAGCTTTCTTT. Its protein product is CASSMYTEAFF.

This clone has a handful of counts. The rearrangement links TRBV5-4 to TRBJ1-1; TRBD1 agrees at 8 bases. The CDR3 contains 16 residues. The junction had 9 bases not matched to a gene; V was cut back by 4 bases and J by 1 base. Germline V gives CDR1 SGHNT, CDR2 YYREEE (reference sequence). CDR3 loop: CASSLPGQASNTEAFF. CDR3 coding DNA: TGTGCCAGCAGCCTACCGGGACAGGCCTCGAACACTGAAGCTTTCTTT.

J is TRBJ1-6 and V is TRBV30; the D gene is possibly TRBD1 (6 bases). In germline, CDR1 is GTSNPN, CDR2 SVGIG (reference sequence). V gave up 0 bases and J gave up 11 bases, with 17 bases separating them. The CDR3 runs 15 residues. In DNA form, the CDR3 reads TGTGCCTGGAGTGTACGAGCAGTGGCAGGGGCACCCCTCCACTTT. Amino acids: CAWSVRAVAGAPLHF.

This clone was found a few times. This chain joins TRBV7-9 and TRBJ2-3, with D possibly being TRBD1 (5 bases). There are 14 residues in the CDR3. From germline, CDR1 is SEHNR and CDR2 FQNEAQ (reference sequence). V was shortened by 5 bases and J by 3 bases, with 12 bases between the two germline ends. The CDR3 nucleotides read TGTGCCAGCAGCCAAGGGGCGAGGACAGATACGCAGTATTTT. This gives the protein CASSQGARTDTQYF.

The rearrangement links TRBV19 to TRBJ2-5; D may be TRBD1 or TRBD2 (5 bases each). Trimming removed 4 bases at V and 1 base at J, with 13 bases between. Germline lookup yields CDR1 LNHDA and CDR2 SQIVND (reference sequence). The CDR3 contains 15 residues. For the CDR3, the DNA is TGTGCCAGTAGTACCCCCGGGACCAGCCAAGAGACCCAGTACTTC. Encoded protein: CASSTPGTSQETQYF.

The chain uses TRBV4-3 and TRBJ2-7; 9 nucleotides align to TRBD1. J was trimmed by 2 bases and V by 1 base; bases with no gene match: 6. The CDR3 extends over 16 amino acids. The germline CDR1 and CDR2 sequences are LGHNA and YSLEER. DNA for the CDR3: TGCGCCAGCAGCCAAGGGTTGGGGACAGGGACCTACGAGCAGTACTTC. Protein: CASSQGLGTGTYEQYF.

This clone was observed a handful of times. The rearrangement joins TRBV29-1 to TRBJ2-1; 7 nucleotides line up with TRBD1. Germline V CDR1 and CDR2: SQVTM, ANQGSEA. The CDR3 runs 14 residues. With V trimmed by 3 bases and J by 3 bases, 5 bases remained unmatched. The CDR3 sequence is CSVDGTALYNEQFF. The CDR3 DNA reads as TGCAGCGTTGATGGGACAGCCCTCTACAATGAGCAGTTCTTC.

The chain has TRBV7-2 and TRBJ2-2; 8 bases are shared with TRBD2. Germline trimming cut 5 bases from V and 7 bases from J; bases unmatched to any gene: 6. Germline V CDR1 and CDR2: SGHTA, FQGNSA. The CDR3 has 14 amino acids. The CDR3 region is CASSPGLDYGELFF. For the CDR3, the DNA is TGTGCCAGCAGCCCGGGACTAGACTACGGGGAGCTGTTTTTT.

This clone appeared a few times. This rearrangement joins TRBV2 to TRBJ1-4, with no clear D. CDR3 length: 12 residues. V was cut by 7 bases and J by 8 bases, with 11 bases left in between. Germline lookup yields CDR1 SNHLY and CDR2 FYNNEI. CDR3 in DNA: TGTGCCAGCAAGGGTGATAGCGAAAAACTGTTTTTT. Residues: CASKGDSEKLFF.

This clone was seen a few times. This chain connects TRBV5-1 to TRBJ2-3, with D possibly matching TRBD1 (6 bases). The V end lost 5 bases, the J end lost 0 bases, and 13 bases lay between the germline ends. The V gene's germline CDR1 is SGHRS and CDR2 YFSETQ. CDR3 size: 15 residues. CDR3 sequence (DNA): TGCGCCAGCAGAACAGGGACCTATAGCACAGATACGCAGTATTTT. Translated: CASRTGTYSTDTQYF.

The chain couples TRBV29-1 to TRBJ1-2, with 9 nucleotides matching TRBD1. Germline loops: CDR1 SQVTM, CDR2 ANQGSEA. This CDR3 is 15 amino acids long. After removal of 6 bases from V and 4 bases from J, the junction contained 12 bases not matched to a gene. CDR3 residues: CSVAPGQGLVYGYTF. CDR3 DNA sequence: TGCAGCGTAGCACCTGGACAGGGGCTGGTCTATGGCTACACCTTC.

This clone came up a few times. The chain uses TRBV11-1 and TRBJ1-5; D ambiguous. The CDR3 has 14 residues. In germline, CDR1 is SGHAT, CDR2 FQDESV (reference sequence). Deletions cut 4 bases from V and 7 bases from J, with 14 bases between. Here the CDR3 reads CASSSDPNGQPQHF. Here the CDR3 DNA reads TGTGCCAGCAGCTCGGACCCAAATGGACAGCCCCAGCATTTT.

The chain combines TRBV2 with TRBJ1-2; D is perhaps TRBD1 (6 bases). Germline V gene data show CDR1 as SNHLY and CDR2 as FYNNEI. The CDR3 extends over 14 amino acids. Trimming took off 4 bases at V and 8 bases at J, with 17 bases between the two ends. The CDR3 spells CASSGGSGTGGYTF. The CDR3 DNA reads TGTGCCAGCAGTGGAGGGTCGGGTACAGGGGGCTACACCTTC.

The rearrangement uses TRBV19 and TRBJ2-7; D may correspond to TRBD1 or TRBD2 (5 bases each). This CDR3 comprises 14 residues. V dropped 4 bases and J dropped 2 bases, with 12 bases sitting between them. Germline V gives CDR1 LNHDA, CDR2 SQIVND (reference sequence). CDR3 nucleotide sequence: TGTGCCAGTAGTAGAGGGAAGGACACCTACGAGCAGTACTTC. Residues: CASSRGKDTYEQYF.

The chain employs TRBV2 and TRBJ1-2; TRBD1 matches 11 bases. The germline V gene has CDR1 SNHLY and CDR2 FYNNEI. The CDR3 consists of 11 residues. Germline trimming cut 11 bases from V and 7 bases from J; bases unmatched to any gene: 3. CDR3 protein: CAGGQGAGYTF. CDR3 coding DNA: TGTGCCGGTGGACAGGGGGCTGGCTACACCTTC. Full variable domain (missing parts from reference TRBV2 and TRBJ1-2): EPEVTQTPSHQVTQMGQEVILRCVPISNHLYFYWYRQILGQKVEFLVSFYNNEISEKSEIFDDQFSVERPDGSNFTLKIRSTKLEDSAMYFCAGGQGAGYTFGSGTRLTVV.

The gene calls are TRBV5-4 and TRBJ2-2; 8 positions agree with TRBD1. Per the germline V gene, CDR1 is SGHNT and CDR2 is YYREEE (reference sequence). CDR3 length equals 17 residues. J was trimmed by 4 bases and V by 4 bases; bases with no gene match: 12. The CDR3 region is CASSPGQGLARTGELFF. The CDR3 region has the DNA TGTGCCAGCAGCCCAGGACAGGGTTTGGCCCGCACCGGGGAGCTGTTTTTT.

This clone was recorded a few times. The sample has other DNA sequences that encode this CDR3 too. Here the CDR3 DNA reads TGCGCCAGCAGCTTGGGGCCAAGCTCCTATAATTCACCCCTCCACTTT. This codes for CASSLGPSSYNSPLHF. The chain combines TRBV5-1 with TRBJ1-6; D is uncertain. V was clipped by 0 bases and J by 0 bases, with 7 bases between them. This CDR3 is 16 amino acids long. Germline CDR1 reads SGHRS; CDR2 reads YFSETQ.

The genes are TRBV9 and TRBJ1-5; 7 nucleotides align to TRBD1. Germline V CDR1 and CDR2: SGDLS, YYNGEE. This CDR3 is 14 amino acids long. J lost 10 bases, V lost 3 bases, and 10 bases had no gene match. The CDR3 DNA reads as TGTGCCAGCAGCGGACCGGGACAGACCTTACCCCAGCATTTT. This sequence encodes CASSGPGQTLPQHF.

This clone was detected only a few times. The chain joins TRBV28 to TRBJ2-7, with D perhaps TRBD1 (6 bases). Germline loops: CDR1 MDHEN, CDR2 SYDVKM. CDR3 length equals 15 residues. The ends were cut back, 6 bases at V and 2 bases at J, with 17 bases in the middle. As DNA, the CDR3 is TGTGCCAGCAGCCCGAACTCAGGGGTAGCCTACGAGCAGTACTTC. Translating it yields CASSPNSGVAYEQYF.